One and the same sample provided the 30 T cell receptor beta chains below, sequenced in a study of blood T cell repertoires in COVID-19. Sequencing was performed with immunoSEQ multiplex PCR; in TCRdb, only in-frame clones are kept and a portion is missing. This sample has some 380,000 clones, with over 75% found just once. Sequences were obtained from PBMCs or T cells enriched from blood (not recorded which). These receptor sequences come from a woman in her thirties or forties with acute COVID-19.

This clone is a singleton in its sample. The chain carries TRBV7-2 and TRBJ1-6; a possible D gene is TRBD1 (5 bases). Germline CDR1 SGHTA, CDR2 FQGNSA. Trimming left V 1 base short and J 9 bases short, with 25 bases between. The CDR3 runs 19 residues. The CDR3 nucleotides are TGTGCCAGCAGCTTAGTGATGCAGGGCCAGGGAAGTCTTCGTTCACCCCTCCACTTT. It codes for CASSLVMQGQGSLRSPLHF.

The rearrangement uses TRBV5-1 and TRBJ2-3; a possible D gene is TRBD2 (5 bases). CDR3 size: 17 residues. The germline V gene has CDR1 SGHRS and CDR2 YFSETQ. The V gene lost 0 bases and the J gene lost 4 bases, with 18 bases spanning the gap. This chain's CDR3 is CASSLAFGASSSDTQYF. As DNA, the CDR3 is TGCGCCAGCAGCTTGGCTTTCGGTGCTAGCAGCTCAGATACGCAGTATTTT.

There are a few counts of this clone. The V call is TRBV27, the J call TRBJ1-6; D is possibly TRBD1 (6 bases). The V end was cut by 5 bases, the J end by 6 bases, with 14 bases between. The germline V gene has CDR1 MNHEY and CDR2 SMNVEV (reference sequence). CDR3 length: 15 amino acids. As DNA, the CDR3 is TGTGCCAGCAGTCTAACAGGGTTCGGTAATTCACCCCTCCACTTT. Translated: CASSLTGFGNSPLHF.

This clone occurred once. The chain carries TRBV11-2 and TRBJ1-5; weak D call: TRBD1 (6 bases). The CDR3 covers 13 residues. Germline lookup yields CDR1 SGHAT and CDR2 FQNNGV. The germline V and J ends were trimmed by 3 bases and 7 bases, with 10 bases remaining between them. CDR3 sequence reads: CASSFGDKQPQHF. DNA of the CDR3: TGTGCCAGCAGCTTTGGGGACAAGCAGCCCCAGCATTTT.

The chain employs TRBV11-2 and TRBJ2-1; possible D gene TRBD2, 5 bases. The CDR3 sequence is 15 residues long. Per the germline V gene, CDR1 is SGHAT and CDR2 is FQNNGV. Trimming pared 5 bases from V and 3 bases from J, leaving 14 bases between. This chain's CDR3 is CASSPPRELYNEQFF. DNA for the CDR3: TGTGCCAGCAGCCCCCCCCGGGAACTCTACAATGAGCAGTTCTTC.

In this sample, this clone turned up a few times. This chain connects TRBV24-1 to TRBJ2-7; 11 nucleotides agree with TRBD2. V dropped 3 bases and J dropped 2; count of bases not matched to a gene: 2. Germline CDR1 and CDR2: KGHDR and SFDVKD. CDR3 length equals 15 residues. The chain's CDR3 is CATSDPTSGAYEQYF. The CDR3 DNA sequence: TGTGCCACCAGTGATCCGACTAGCGGGGCCTACGAGCAGTACTTC.

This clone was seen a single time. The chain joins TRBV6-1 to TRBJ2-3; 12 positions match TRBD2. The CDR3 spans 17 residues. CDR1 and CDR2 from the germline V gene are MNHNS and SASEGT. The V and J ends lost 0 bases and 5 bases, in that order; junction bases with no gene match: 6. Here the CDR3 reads CASSEALAGGPGDTQYF. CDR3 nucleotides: TGTGCCAGCAGTGAAGCCCTAGCGGGGGGGCCGGGAGATACGCAGTATTTT.

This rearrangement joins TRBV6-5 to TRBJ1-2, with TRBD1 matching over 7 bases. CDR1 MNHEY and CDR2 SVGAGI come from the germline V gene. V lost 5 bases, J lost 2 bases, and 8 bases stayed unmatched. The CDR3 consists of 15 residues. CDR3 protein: CASSLRQGLNYGYTF. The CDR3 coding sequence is TGTGCCAGCAGTCTGCGACAGGGATTGAACTATGGCTACACCTTC.

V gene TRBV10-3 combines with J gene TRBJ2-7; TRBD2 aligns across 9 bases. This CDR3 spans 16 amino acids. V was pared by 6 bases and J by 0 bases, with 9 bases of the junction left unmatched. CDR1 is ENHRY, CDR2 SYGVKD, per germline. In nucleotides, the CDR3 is TGTGCCATCAGCGGGTCGCTAGCGGGGAGCTCCTACGAGCAGTACTTC. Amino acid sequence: CAISGSLAGSSYEQYF.

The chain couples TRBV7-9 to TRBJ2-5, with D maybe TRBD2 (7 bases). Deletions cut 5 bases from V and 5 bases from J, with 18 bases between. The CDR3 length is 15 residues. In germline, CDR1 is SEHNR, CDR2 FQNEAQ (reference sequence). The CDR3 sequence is CASSGGTRGGETQYF. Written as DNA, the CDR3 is TGTGCCAGCAGCGGGGGGACACGGGGAGGGGAGACCCAGTACTTC.

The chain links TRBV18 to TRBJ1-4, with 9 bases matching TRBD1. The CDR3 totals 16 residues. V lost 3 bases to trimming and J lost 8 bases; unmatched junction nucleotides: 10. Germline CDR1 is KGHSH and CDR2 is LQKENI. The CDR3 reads CASSPVYGTGREKLFF. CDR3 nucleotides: TGTGCCAGCTCACCTGTCTATGGGACAGGGAGAGAAAAACTGTTTTTT.

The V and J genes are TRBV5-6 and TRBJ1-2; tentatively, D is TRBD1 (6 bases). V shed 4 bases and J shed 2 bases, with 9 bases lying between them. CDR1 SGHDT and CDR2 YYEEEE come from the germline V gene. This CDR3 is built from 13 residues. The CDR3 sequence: CASSADRNYGYTF. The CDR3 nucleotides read TGTGCCAGCAGCGCGGACAGAAACTATGGCTACACCTTC.

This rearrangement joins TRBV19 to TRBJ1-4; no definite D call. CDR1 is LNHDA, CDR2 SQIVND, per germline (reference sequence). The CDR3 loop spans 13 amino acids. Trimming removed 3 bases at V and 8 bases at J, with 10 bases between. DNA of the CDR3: TGTGCCAGTAGTATCAAGGGCGGGGAAAAACTGTTTTTT. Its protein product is CASSIKGGEKLFF.

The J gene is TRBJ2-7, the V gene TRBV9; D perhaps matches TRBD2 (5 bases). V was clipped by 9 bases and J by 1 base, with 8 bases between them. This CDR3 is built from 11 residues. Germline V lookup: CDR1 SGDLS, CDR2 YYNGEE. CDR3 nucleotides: TGTGCCACCCCGGGATCCTACGAGCAGTACTTC. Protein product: CATPGSYEQYF.

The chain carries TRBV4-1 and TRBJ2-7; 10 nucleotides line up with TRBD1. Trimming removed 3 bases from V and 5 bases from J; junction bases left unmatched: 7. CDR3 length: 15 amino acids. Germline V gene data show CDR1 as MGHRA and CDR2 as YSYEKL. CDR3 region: CASSQRPGQGNEQYF. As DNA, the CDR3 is TGCGCCAGCAGCCAGAGACCGGGACAGGGGAACGAGCAGTACTTC.

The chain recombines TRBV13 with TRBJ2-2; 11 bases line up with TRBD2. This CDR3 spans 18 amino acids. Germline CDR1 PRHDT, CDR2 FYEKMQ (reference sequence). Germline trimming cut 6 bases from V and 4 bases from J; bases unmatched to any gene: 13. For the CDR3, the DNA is TGTGCCAGCAGTCGGAATAGCGGGGGGGCCGGAAGCACCGGGGAGCTGTTTTTT. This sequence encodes CASSRNSGGAGSTGELFF.

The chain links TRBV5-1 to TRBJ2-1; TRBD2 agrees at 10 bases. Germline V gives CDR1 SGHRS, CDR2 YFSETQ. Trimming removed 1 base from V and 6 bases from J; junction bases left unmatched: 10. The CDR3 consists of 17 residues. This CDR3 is CASSLFGTSVAGNEQFF. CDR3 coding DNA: TGCGCCAGCAGCTTGTTCGGGACTAGCGTCGCGGGCAATGAGCAGTTCTTC.

The CDR3: CASSLSIGREQFF. Here the CDR3 DNA reads TGTGCCAGCAGCTTGTCCATTGGTAGAGAGCAGTTCTTC. This rearrangement joins TRBV5-4 to TRBJ2-1; no definite D call. The CDR3 sequence is 13 residues long. The V end was cut by 1 base, the J end by 10 bases, with 12 bases between. The germline gives CDR1 SGHNT, CDR2 YYREEE (reference sequence).

Here the CDR3 reads CASSPRETGPYSPLHF. CDR3 coding DNA: TGTGCCAGCAGCCCTAGAGAGACAGGGCCCTATTCACCCCTCCACTTT. The chain joins TRBV3-1 (or the pseudogene TRBV3-2) to TRBJ1-6; TRBD1 matches at 7 bases. The CDR3 covers 16 residues. Per germline, CDR1 LGHDT and CDR2 YNNKEL (reference sequence). Germline trimming cut 4 bases from V and 8 bases from J; bases unmatched to any gene: 11.

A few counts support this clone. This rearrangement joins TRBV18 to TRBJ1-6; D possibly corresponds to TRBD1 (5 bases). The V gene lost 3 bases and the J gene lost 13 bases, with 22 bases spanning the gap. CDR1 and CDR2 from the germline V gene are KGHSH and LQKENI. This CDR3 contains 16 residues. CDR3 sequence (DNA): TGTGCCAGCTCACCGGGTATTGGGCAGGGCTGGCGTCCCCTCCACTTT. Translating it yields CASSPGIGQGWRPLHF.

CDR3 nucleotide sequence: TGTGCCAGCTCACTACTCGGACAGGAACTGAACACTGAAGCTTTCTTT. This gives the protein CASSLLGQELNTEAFF. The V gene is TRBV18, the J gene TRBJ1-1, with 7 positions matching TRBD1. J lost 0 bases, V lost 4 bases, and 8 bases had no gene match. This CDR3 comprises 16 residues. The germline CDR1 and CDR2 sequences are KGHSH and LQKENI.

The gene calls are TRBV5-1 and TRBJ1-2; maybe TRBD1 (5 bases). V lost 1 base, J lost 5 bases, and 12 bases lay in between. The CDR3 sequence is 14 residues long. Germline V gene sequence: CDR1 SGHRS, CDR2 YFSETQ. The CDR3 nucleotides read TGCGCCAGCAGCTTGCCGACAGAAACTTATGGCTACACCTTC. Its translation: CASSLPTETYGYTF. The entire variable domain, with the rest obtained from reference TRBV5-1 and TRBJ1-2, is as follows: KAGVTQTPRYLIKTRGQQVTLSCSPISGHRSVSWYQQTPGQGLQFLFEYFSETQRNKGNFPGRFSGRQFSNSRSEMNVSTLELGDSALYLCASSLPTETYGYTFGSGTRLTVV.

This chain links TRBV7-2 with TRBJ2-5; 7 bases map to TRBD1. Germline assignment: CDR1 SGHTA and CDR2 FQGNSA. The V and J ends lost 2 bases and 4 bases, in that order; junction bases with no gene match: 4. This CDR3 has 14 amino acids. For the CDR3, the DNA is TGTGCCAGCAGCTTACCAGGGGGTGGAGAGACCCAGTACTTC. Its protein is CASSLPGGGETQYF. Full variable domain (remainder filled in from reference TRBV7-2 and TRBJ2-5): GAGVSQSPSNKVTEKGKDVELRCDPISGHTALYWYRQSLGQGLEFLIYFQGNSAPDKSGLPSDRFSAERTGGSVSTLTIQRTQQEDSAVYLCASSLPGGGETQYFGPGTRLLVL.

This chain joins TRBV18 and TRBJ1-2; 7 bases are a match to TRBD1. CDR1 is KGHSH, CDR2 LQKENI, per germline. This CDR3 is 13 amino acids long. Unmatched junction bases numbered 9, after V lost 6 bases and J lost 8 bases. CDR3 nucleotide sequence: TGTGCCAGCTCCCCTGAAGGGGGCGCGGGCTACACCTTC. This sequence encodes CASSPEGGAGYTF.

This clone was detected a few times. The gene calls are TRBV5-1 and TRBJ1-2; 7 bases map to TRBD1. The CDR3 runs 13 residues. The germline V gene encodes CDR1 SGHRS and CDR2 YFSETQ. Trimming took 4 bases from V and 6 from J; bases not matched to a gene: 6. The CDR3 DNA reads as TGCGCCAGCAGCGAGGGAACAGGGGATGGCTACACCTTC. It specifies CASSEGTGDGYTF.

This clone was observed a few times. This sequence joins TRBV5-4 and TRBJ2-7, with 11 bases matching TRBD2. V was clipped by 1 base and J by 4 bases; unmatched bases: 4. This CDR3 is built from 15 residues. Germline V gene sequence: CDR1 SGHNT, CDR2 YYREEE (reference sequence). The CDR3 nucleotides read TGTGCCAGCAGCTTGATAGCGGGGGGGCAGTACGAGCAGTACTTC. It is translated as CASSLIAGGQYEQYF.

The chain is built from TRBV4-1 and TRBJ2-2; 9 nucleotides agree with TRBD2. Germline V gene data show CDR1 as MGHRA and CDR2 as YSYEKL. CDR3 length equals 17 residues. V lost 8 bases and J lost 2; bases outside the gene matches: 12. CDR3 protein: CASRTRASGDNTGELFF. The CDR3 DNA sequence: TGCGCCAGCCGCACAAGGGCTAGCGGGGACAACACCGGGGAGCTGTTTTTT.

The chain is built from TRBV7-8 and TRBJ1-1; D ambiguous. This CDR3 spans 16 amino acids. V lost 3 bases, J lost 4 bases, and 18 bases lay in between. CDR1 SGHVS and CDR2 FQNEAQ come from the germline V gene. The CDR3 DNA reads TGTGCCAGCAGCTTCAACGCGAGAATCAGCGGCACTGAAGCTTTCTTT. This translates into CASSFNARISGTEAFF.

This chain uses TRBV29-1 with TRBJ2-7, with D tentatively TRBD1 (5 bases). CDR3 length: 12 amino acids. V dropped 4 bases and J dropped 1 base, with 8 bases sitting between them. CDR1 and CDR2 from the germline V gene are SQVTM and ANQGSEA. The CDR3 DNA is TGCAGCGTTGCGACAGATTCCTACGAGCAGTACTTC. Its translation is CSVATDSYEQYF.

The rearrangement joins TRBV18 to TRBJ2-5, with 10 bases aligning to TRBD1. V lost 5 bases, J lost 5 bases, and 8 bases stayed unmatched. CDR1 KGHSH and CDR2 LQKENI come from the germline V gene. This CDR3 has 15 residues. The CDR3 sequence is CASSTRDRGGETQYF. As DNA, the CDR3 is TGTGCCAGCTCAACGCGGGACAGGGGTGGGGAGACCCAGTACTTC.